This T cell receptor (beta chain) was captured in a study of T cell responses to AZD1222 COVID-19 vaccine. TCRdb's table, derived via immunoSEQ multiplex PCR, lists solely in-frame clones and lacks some. The sample consists of about 97,000 clones, around 88% of them appearing once. Germline CDR1 ENHRY, CDR2 SYGVKD. The CDR3 extends over 16 amino acids. Trimming pared 0 bases from V and 1 base from J, leaving 7 bases between. J is TRBJ1-6 and V is TRBV10-3; TRBD1 might be the D (6 bases). Sequencing used peripheral blood, obtained on day 0 of AZD1222 vaccination. This sequence originates from an adult in good health. Written as DNA, the CDR3 is TGTGCCATCAGTGAGTCGAGGGGGTCCTATAATTCACCCCTCCACTTT. Protein: CAISESRGSYNSPLHF.